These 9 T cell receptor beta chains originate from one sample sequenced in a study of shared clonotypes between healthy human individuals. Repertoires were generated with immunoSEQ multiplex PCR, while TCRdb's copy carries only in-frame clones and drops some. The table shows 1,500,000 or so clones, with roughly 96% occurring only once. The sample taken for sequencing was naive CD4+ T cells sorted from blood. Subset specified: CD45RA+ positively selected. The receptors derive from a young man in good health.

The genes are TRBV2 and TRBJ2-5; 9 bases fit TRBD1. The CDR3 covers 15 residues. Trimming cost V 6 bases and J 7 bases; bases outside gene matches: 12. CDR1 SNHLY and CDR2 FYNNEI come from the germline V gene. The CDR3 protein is CASSNTGQGLGTQYF. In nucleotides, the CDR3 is TGTGCCAGCAGCAATACCGGACAGGGGCTAGGGACCCAGTACTTC.

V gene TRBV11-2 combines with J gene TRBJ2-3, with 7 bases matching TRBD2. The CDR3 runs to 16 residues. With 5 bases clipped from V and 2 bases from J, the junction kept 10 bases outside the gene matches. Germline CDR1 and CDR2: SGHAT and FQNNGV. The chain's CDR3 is CASSRLPLADTDTQYF. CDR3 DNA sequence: TGTGCCAGCAGCAGACTCCCCCTAGCGGACACAGATACGCAGTATTTT.

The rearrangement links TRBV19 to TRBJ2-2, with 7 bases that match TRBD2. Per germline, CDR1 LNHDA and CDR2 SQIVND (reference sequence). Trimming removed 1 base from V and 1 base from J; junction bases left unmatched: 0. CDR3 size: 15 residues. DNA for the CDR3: TGTGCCAGTAGTATAGCGGGAGGGAACACCGGGGAGCTGTTTTTT. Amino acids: CASSIAGGNTGELFF.

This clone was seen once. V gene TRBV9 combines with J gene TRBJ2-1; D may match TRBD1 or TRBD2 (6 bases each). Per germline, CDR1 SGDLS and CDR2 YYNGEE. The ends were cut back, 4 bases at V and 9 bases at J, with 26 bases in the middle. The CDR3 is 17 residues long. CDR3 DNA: TGTGCCAGCAGCTTCCGGATGGGGGCTCTGTCGGGAGCTGAGCAGTTCTTC. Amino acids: CASSFRMGALSGAEQFF.

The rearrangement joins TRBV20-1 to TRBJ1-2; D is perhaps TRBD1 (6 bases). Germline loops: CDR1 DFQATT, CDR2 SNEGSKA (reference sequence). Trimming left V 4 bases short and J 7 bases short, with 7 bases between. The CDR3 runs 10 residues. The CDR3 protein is CSATGVGYTF. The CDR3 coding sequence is TGCAGTGCTACAGGGGTTGGCTACACCTTC.

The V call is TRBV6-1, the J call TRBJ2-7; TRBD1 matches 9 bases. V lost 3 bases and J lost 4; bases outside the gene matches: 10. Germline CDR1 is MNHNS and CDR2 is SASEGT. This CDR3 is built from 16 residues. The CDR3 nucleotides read TGTGCCAGCAGTGACTACTCCGGGACAGGGCTTTACGAGCAGTACTTC. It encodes CASSDYSGTGLYEQYF.

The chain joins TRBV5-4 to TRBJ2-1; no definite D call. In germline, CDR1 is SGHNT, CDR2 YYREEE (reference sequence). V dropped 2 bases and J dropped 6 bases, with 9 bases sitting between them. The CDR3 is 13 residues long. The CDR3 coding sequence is TGTGCCAGCAGCTTTACGGCGATCAATGAGCAGTTCTTC. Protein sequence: CASSFTAINEQFF.

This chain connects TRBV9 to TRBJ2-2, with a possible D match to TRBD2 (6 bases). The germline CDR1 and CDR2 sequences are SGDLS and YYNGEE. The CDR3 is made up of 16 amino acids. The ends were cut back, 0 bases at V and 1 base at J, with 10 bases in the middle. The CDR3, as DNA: TGTGCCAGCAGCGTAGTTGGTAGCGGGAACACCGGGGAGCTGTTTTTT. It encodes CASSVVGSGNTGELFF.

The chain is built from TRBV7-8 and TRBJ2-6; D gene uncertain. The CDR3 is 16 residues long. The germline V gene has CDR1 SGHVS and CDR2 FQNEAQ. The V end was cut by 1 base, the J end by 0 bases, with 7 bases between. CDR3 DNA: TGTGCCAGCAGCTTAGTCCCTGACTCTGGGGCCAACGTCCTGACTTTC. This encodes CASSLVPDSGANVLTF. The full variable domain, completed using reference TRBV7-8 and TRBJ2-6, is GAGVSQSPRYKVAKRGQDVALRCDPISGHVSLFWYQQALGQGPEFLTYFQNEAQLDKSGLPSDRFFAERPEGSVSTLKIQRTQQEDSAVYLCASSLVPDSGANVLTFGAGSRLTVL.